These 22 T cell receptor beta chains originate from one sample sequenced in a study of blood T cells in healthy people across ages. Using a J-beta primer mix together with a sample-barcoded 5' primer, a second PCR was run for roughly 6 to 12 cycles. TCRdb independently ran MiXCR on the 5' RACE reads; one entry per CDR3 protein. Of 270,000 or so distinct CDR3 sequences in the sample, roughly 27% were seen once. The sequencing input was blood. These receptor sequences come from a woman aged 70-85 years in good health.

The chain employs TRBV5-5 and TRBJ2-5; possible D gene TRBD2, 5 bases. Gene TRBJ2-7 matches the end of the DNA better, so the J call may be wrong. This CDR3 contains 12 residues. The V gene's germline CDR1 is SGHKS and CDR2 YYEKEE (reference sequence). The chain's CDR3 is CASTTTGDEQYF. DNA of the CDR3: TGTGCCAGCACCACCACCGGGGACGAGCAGTACTTC.

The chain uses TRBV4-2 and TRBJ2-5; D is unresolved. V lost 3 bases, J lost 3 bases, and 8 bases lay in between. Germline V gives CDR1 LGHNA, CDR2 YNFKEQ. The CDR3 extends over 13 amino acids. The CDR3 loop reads CASSHGFKETQYF. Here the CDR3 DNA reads TGTGCCAGCAGCCATGGATTTAAAGAGACCCAGTACTTC.

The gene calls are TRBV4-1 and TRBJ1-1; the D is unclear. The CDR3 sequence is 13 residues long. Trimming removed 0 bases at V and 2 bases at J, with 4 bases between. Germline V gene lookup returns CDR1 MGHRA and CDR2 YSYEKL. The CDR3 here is CASSQERNTEAFF. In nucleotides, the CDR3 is TGCGCCAGCAGCCAAGAGCGAAACACTGAAGCTTTCTTT.

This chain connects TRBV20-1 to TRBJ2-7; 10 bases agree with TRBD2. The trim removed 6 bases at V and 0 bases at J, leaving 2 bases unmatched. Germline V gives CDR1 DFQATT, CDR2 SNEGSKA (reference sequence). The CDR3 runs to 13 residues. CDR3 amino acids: CSAPSGSSYEQYF. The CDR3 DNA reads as TGCAGTGCCCCTAGCGGGAGCTCCTACGAGCAGTACTTC.

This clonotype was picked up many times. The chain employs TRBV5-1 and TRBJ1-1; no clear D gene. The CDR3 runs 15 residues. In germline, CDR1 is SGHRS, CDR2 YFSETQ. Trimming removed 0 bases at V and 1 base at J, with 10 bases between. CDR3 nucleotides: TGCGCCAGCAGCTTGGGGGCCCCAGAGAACACTGAAGCTTTCTTT. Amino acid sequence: CASSLGAPENTEAFF.

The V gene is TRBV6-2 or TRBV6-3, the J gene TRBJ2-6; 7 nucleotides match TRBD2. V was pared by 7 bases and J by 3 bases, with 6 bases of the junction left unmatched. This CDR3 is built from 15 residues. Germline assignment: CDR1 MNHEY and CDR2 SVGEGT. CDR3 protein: CASIYSGDGANVLTF. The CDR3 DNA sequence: TGTGCCAGCATCTACAGCGGGGATGGGGCCAACGTCCTGACTTTC.

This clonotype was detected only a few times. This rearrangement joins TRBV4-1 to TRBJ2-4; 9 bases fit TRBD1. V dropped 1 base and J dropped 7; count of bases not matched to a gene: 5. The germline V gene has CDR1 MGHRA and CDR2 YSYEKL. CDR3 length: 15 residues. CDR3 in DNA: TGCGCCAGCAGCCAAGTAGGGACAGGGTGGAACATTCAGTACTTC. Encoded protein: CASSQVGTGWNIQYF.

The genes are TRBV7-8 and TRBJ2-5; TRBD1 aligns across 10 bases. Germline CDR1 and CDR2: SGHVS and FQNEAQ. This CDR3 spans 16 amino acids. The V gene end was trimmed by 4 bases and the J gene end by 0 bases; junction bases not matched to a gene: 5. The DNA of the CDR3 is TGTGCCAGCAGCTATGGGACAGGGGATAACCAAGAGACCCAGTACTTC. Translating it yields CASSYGTGDNQETQYF.

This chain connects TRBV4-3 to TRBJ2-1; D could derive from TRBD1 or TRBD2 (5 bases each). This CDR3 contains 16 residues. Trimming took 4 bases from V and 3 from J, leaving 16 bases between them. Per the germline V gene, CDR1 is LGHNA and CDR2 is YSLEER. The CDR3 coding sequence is TGCGCCAGCAGCCCTTCCGGGACGCCAAACTACAATGAGCAGTTCTTC. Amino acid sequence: CASSPSGTPNYNEQFF.

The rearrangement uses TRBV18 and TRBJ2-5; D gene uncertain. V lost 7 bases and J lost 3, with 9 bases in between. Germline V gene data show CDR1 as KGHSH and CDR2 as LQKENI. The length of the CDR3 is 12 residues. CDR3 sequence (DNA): TGTGCCAGCTTCACTGTTAAAGAGACCCAGTACTTC. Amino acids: CASFTVKETQYF.

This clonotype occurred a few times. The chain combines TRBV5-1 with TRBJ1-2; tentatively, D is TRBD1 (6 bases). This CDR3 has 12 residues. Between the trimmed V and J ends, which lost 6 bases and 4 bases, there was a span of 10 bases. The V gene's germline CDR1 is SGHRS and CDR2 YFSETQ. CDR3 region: CASKQGGYGYTF. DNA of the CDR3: TGCGCCAGCAAACAAGGGGGCTATGGCTACACCTTC.

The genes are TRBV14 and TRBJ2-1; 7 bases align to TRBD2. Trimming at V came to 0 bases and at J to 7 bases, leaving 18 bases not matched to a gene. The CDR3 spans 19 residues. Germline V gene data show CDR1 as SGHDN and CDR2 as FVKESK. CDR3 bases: TGTGCCAGCAGCCAAGAAGCGACGACCCAAGCGGGAATAGGAAATGAGCAGTTCTTC. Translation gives CASSQEATTQAGIGNEQFF.

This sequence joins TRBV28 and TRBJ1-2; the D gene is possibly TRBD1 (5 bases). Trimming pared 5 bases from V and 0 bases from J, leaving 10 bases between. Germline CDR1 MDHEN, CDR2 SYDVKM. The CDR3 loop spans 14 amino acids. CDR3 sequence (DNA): TGTGCCAGCAGTCCACGACAGACTAACTATGGCTACACCTTC. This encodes CASSPRQTNYGYTF.

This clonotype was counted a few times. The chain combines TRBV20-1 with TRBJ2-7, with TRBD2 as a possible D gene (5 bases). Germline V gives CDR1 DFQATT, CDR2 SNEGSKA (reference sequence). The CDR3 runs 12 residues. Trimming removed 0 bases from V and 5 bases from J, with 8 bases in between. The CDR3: CSARDEGNEQYF. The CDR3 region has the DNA TGCAGTGCTAGAGATGAGGGCAACGAGCAGTACTTC.

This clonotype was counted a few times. The CDR3 DNA follows: TGTGCCAGCAGGACGAGGGAGGAAAAACTGTTTTTT. It is translated as CASRTREEKLFF. V is TRBV6-2 or TRBV6-3 and J is TRBJ1-4; D call uncertain. Trimming took off 6 bases at V and 8 bases at J, with 10 bases between the two ends. The germline CDR1 and CDR2 sequences are MNHEY and SVGEGT. The length of the CDR3 is 12 residues.

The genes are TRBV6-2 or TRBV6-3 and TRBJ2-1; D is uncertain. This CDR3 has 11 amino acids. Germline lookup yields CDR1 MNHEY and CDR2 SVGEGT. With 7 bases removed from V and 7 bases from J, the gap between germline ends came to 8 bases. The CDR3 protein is CASTSRNEQFF. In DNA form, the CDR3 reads TGTGCCAGCACATCAAGGAATGAGCAGTTCTTC.

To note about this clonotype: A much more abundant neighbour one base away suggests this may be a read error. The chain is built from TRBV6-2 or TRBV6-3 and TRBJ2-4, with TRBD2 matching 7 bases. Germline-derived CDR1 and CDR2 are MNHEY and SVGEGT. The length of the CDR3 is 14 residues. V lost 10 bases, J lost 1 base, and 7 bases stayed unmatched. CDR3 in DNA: TGTGCCAACACTCCCGGGGGGGCCAAAAACATTCAGTACTTC. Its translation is CANTPGGAKNIQYF.

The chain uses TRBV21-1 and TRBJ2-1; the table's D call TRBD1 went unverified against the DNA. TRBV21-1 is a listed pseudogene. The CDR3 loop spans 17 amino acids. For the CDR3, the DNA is TGTGCCAGCAGCAAGACCCCTAGCAGCCCCTCCTACAATGAGCAGTTCTTC. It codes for CASSKTPSSPSYNEQFF.

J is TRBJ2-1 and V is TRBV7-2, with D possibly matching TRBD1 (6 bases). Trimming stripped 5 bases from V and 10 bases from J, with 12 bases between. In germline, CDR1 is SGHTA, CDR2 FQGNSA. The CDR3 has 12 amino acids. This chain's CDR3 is CASSEQGIEQFF. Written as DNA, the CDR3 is TGTGCCAGCAGCGAACAGGGTATCGAGCAGTTCTTC.

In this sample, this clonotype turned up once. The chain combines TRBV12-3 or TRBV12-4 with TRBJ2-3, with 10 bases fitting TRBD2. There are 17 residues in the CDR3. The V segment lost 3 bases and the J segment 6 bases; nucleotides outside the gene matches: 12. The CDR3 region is CASSLAAASGRKDTQYF. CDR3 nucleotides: TGTGCCAGCAGTTTGGCGGCGGCTAGCGGGAGAAAGGATACGCAGTATTTT.

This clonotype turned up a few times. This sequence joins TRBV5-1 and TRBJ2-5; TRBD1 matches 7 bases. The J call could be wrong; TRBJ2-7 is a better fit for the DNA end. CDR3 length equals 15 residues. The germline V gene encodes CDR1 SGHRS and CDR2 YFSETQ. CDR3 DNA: TGCGCCAGCAGCTTGGAGACAGGGTATAGCTACGAGCAGTACTTC. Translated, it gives CASSLETGYSYEQYF.

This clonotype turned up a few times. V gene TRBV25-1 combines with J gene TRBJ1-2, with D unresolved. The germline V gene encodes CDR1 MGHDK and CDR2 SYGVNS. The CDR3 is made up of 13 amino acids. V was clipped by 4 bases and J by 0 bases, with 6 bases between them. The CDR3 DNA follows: TGTGCCAGCAGTGGGGGAGCTAACTATGGCTACACCTTC. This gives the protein CASSGGANYGYTF.